Listed here is a single T cell receptor (beta chain). Its antigen is currently unknown. 60 Vbeta and 13 Jbeta primers were used in PCR. Clones were sequenced by immunoSEQ multiplex PCR, and TCRdb holds only the in-frame ones, with some missing. The sample lists some 90,000 clones; around 79% were seen once. The record originates from a study of cytomegalovirus exposure and HLA in healthy donors. Whole-study findings and limits: Researchers reported in a later analysis that a missense DCLRE1C variant was tied to TCR beta V- and J-gene trimming. As a later analysis showed, several of the most significant clusters appeared to be linked to common viral pathogens. There were 150 to 200 TCR beta chains listed as cytomegalovirus-associated.

The CDR3 contains 17 residues. The V end lost 2 bases, the J end lost 1 base, and 14 bases lay between the germline ends. From germline, CDR1 is SEHNR and CDR2 FQNEAQ (reference sequence). The chain is built from TRBV7-9 and TRBJ2-2; D might be TRBD2 (5 bases). Sequencing was done on a sample of PBMCs. The source of this sequence is a female donor in good health and CMV-seronegative. CDR3 nucleotide sequence: TGTGCCAGCAGCTTAAGGTCCGGCGGACTGAACACCGGGGAGCTGTTTTTT. Protein: CASSLRSGGLNTGELFF. The full variable domain, its missing parts supplied by reference TRBV7-9 and TRBJ2-2, is DTGVSQNPRHKITKRGQNVTFRCDPISEHNRLYWYRQTLGQGPEFLTYFQNEAQLEKSRLLSDRFSAERPKGSFSTLEIQRTEQGDSAMYLCASSLRSGGLNTGELFFGEGSRLTVL.